These 27 T cell receptor beta chains originate from one sample sequenced in a study of Graves' ophthalmopathy and Graves' hyperthyroidism (dated 2018 in TCRdb). TCRdb shows the sequencer as Illumina HiSeq 2000. For repertoire sequencing, the TCR beta CDR3 regions were amplified from RNA transcripts. HTBI primers and the Qiagen OneStep RT-PCR kit were used in a first-round RT-PCR, which was followed by a second-round multiplex PCR, size selection and purification. Using fastp trimming at Q25 and MiXCR clonotype assembly, TCRdb reanalyzed the public sequencing data and kept in-frame beta chains. Rows are combined by CDR3 protein, so each entry shows the most common genes and DNA. The sample records roughly 700,000 distinct CDR3 sequences, 40% of which are singletons. The ten biggest clones cover roughly 46% of the sample. The sample consisted of peripheral blood. The source is an adult man with Graves' ophthalmopathy.

This sequence joins TRBV7-9 and TRBJ2-6, with 12 bases that match TRBD1. The junction had 4 bases not matched to a gene; V was cut back by 3 bases and J by 1 base. The CDR3 is 18 residues long. Germline-derived CDR1 and CDR2 are SEHNR and FQNEAQ (reference sequence). The CDR3: CASSFGTGGASGANVLTF. In DNA, the CDR3 is TGTGCCAGCAGCTTTGGGACAGGGGGCGCTTCTGGGGCCAACGTCCTGACTTTC.

The V gene is TRBV7-9, the J gene TRBJ1-5; TRBD1 matches at 8 bases. Germline trimming cut 6 bases from V and 6 bases from J; bases unmatched to any gene: 7. This CDR3 is built from 14 residues. Germline V CDR1 and CDR2: SEHNR, FQNEAQ (reference sequence). The CDR3 spells CASSFEDRVQPQHF. The CDR3 DNA reads as TGTGCCAGCAGTTTCGAGGACAGGGTTCAGCCCCAGCATTTT.

Turning to this clonotype: A read error is possible here, since a much larger clone lies one base away. CDR3 region: CASSWRESPREQYF. The CDR3 bases are TGTGCCAGCAGCTGGCGGGAGAGTCCTCGCGAGCAGTACTTC. The chain has TRBV7-2 and TRBJ2-7, with TRBD2 matching 7 bases. The CDR3 is 14 amino acids. Germline CDR1 is SGHTA and CDR2 is FQGNSA. The trim removed 4 bases at V and 6 bases at J, leaving 9 bases unmatched.

This clonotype was found a few times. This chain links TRBV7-2 with TRBJ2-5; D might be TRBD2 (5 bases). The V end lost 3 bases, the J end lost 1 base, and 24 bases lay between the germline ends. The CDR3 length is 19 residues. Germline values: CDR1 SGHTA, CDR2 FQGNSA. The DNA of the CDR3 is TGTGCCAGCAGCTTGATGTTCAGTGGAGACAAGCGGAGCCAAGAGACCCAGTACTTC. Translated, it gives CASSLMFSGDKRSQETQYF.

Comment on this clonotype: Germline and junction disagree at one end, which may indicate a read error. The V gene is TRBV6-5, the J gene TRBJ2-6, with D hard to call. This CDR3 contains 14 residues. Germline V gene data show CDR1 as MNHEY and CDR2 as SVGAGI. The DNA for the CDR3 is TGTGCCAGCAGTTACTCGAGGAGAATGAACACTGAAGCTTTC. Translating it yields CASSYSRRMNTEAF.

The J gene is TRBJ2-6, the V gene TRBV12-3 or TRBV12-4; 9 nucleotides align to TRBD1. This CDR3 has 16 amino acids. J gave up 2 bases and V 5 bases, and 4 bases lay outside the gene matches. The CDR3 coding sequence is TGTGCCAGCAGTACGGGACAGGGAGCTGGGGCCAACGTCCTGACTTTC. Protein: CASSTGQGAGANVLTF.

The chain combines TRBV6-5 with TRBJ2-7; D unresolved. V lost 0 bases and J lost 7, with 10 bases in between. The CDR3 loop spans 13 amino acids. Looked up from germline, CDR1 is MNHEY and CDR2 is SVGAGI. Here the CDR3 reads CASSYSITKEQYF. CDR3 coding DNA: TGTGCCAGCAGTTACTCGATCACGAAGGAGCAGTACTTC.

The rearrangement uses TRBV20-1 and TRBJ1-1; possible D gene TRBD1, 5 bases. Germline CDR1 is DFQATT and CDR2 is SNEGSKA (reference sequence). This CDR3 is 13 amino acids long. The V end lost 5 bases, the J end lost 6 bases, and 16 bases lay between the germline ends. CDR3 bases: TGCAGTGCTCCCTGGGGGGAGGGCCCTGAAGCTTTCTTT. Translated, it gives CSAPWGEGPEAFF.

This clonotype was counted many times. V usage is TRBV7-2 and J usage is TRBJ2-7, with D unresolved. V was shortened by 1 base and J by 5 bases, with 12 bases between the two germline ends. This CDR3 spans 14 amino acids. CDR1 is SGHTA and CDR2 is FQGNSA in the germline V gene. For the CDR3, the DNA is TGTGCCAGCAGCTTAGTCTCCGGACCCGACGAGCAGTACTTC. Its protein product is CASSLVSGPDEQYF.

Of note for this clonotype: This may be a read error: a much more frequent sequence differs by one nucleotide. The V gene is TRBV10-3, the J gene TRBJ1-2; D not resolved. CDR1 is ENHRY, CDR2 SYGVKD, per germline. CDR3 length: 12 amino acids. The CDR3 nucleotides are TGTGCCATCAGTAATGATATGTATGGCTGCACCTTC. It translates to CAISNDMYGCTF.

At least ten counts were recorded for this clonotype. The gene calls are TRBV15 and TRBJ1-1; D gene ambiguous. Trimming pared 2 bases from V and 0 bases from J, leaving 7 bases between. CDR3 length: 14 amino acids. Germline-derived CDR1 and CDR2 are LNHNV and YYDKDF (reference sequence). The CDR3 bases are TGTGCCACCAGCAGACAGAAGATGAACACTGAAGCTTTCTTT. This translates into CATSRQKMNTEAFF.

The rearrangement uses TRBV24-1 and TRBJ1-2; D remains unclear. The ends were cut back, 4 bases at V and 1 base at J, with 15 bases in the middle. CDR3 length equals 16 residues. Germline V gene lookup returns CDR1 KGHDR and CDR2 SFDVKD. CDR3 nucleotides: TGTGCCACCAGTGACGCCCGGGAAGGACGTAACTATGGCTACACCTTC. Protein sequence: CATSDAREGRNYGYTF.

This chain uses TRBV2 with TRBJ2-7; D is perhaps TRBD1 (6 bases). V lost 6 bases, J lost 2 bases, and 14 bases lay in between. Germline-derived CDR1 and CDR2 are SNHLY and FYNNEI. This CDR3 region has 14 residues. CDR3 residues: CASSIKQGPYEQYF. For the CDR3, the DNA is TGTGCCAGCAGCATCAAACAGGGACCCTACGAGCAGTACTTC.

This clonotype was seen only a few times. The chain employs TRBV20-1 and TRBJ2-7, with TRBD2 as a possible D gene (6 bases). Germline V gene data show CDR1 as DFQATT and CDR2 as SNEGSKA (reference sequence). The CDR3 runs to 15 residues. V lost 0 bases to trimming and J lost 2 bases, with 14 bases between them. CDR3 in amino acids: CSARDLRGLPYEQYF. As DNA, the CDR3 is TGCAGTGCTAGAGATCTGAGGGGACTCCCCTACGAGCAGTACTTC.

This clonotype turned up a few times. V and J are TRBV20-1 and TRBJ1-1; D unresolved. Germline V gene data show CDR1 as DFQATT and CDR2 as SNEGSKA (reference sequence). The length of the CDR3 is 12 residues. The ends were cut back, 7 bases at V and 3 bases at J, with 12 bases in the middle. The CDR3: CSVATDDTEAFF. The CDR3 bases are TGCAGTGTCGCGACGGATGACACTGAAGCTTTCTTT.

In this sample, this clonotype turned up many times. The chain joins TRBV25-1 to TRBJ1-1; TRBD1 matches 7 bases. The CDR3 is 14 residues long. Germline V CDR1 and CDR2: MGHDK, SYGVNS. V shed 3 bases and J 9 bases; nucleotides not matched to a gene: 10. CDR3 residues: CASSDSRGGQQAFF. The CDR3 DNA reads TGTGCCAGCAGTGACTCCAGGGGGGGACAACAAGCTTTCTTT.

In its sample, this clonotype was seen many times. V is TRBV19 and J is TRBJ2-5; the D gene is possibly TRBD1 (6 bases). Germline CDR1 LNHDA, CDR2 SQIVND (reference sequence). The CDR3 consists of 14 residues. V lost 5 bases and J 5 bases, leaving 15 bases between the germline ends. CDR3 bases: TGTGCCAGTAGTGTCCAACAGGGTCTGGAGACCCAGTACTTC. Translation: CASSVQQGLETQYF.

This clonotype appeared many times. V and J are TRBV6-5 and TRBJ2-6; tentative D call: TRBD2 (5 bases). Per the germline V gene, CDR1 is MNHEY and CDR2 is SVGAGI. Trimming pared 5 bases from V and 0 bases from J, leaving 8 bases between. The CDR3 runs to 15 residues. The CDR3 sequence: CASSKTSSGANVLTF. CDR3 in DNA: TGTGCCAGCAGTAAAACTAGCTCTGGGGCCAACGTCCTGACTTTC.

The V and J genes are TRBV30 and TRBJ2-7, with 8 bases matching TRBD1. CDR3 size: 13 residues. The V segment lost 1 base and the J segment 4 bases; nucleotides outside the gene matches: 3. Germline V CDR1 and CDR2: GTSNPN, SVGIG (reference sequence). CDR3 bases: TGTGCCTGGAGTGGGCAGGGGGCGTACGAGCAGTACTTC. Its protein is CAWSGQGAYEQYF.

The table lists this clonotype with a few counts. The chain has TRBV7-9 and TRBJ1-1, with 7 bases lining up with TRBD1. The CDR3 sequence is 14 residues long. Germline lookup yields CDR1 SEHNR and CDR2 FQNEAQ (reference sequence). The junction had 12 bases not matched to a gene; V was cut back by 6 bases and J by 8 bases. CDR3 sequence (DNA): TGTGCCAGCAGTCCCGGGACAGCCCGACTCGAAGCTTTCTTT. Translating it yields CASSPGTARLEAFF. Full variable domain (remainder filled in from reference TRBV7-9 and TRBJ1-1): DTGVSQNPRHKITKRGQNVTFRCDPISEHNRLYWYRQTLGQGPEFLTYFQNEAQLEKSRLLSDRFSAERPKGSFSTLEIQRTEQGDSAMYLCASSPGTARLEAFFGQGTRLTVV.

This clonotype has a count of ten or more. The V call is TRBV29-1, the J call TRBJ1-2, with D uncertain. The CDR3 is made up of 10 amino acids. Germline CDR1 is SQVTM and CDR2 is ANQGSEA. V gave up 3 bases and J gave up 8 bases, with 7 bases separating them. CDR3 sequence: CSVEDGGYTF. The CDR3 DNA follows: TGCAGCGTTGAGGACGGGGGCTACACCTTC. Drawing the rest from reference TRBV29-1 and TRBJ1-2, the complete variable domain is SAVISQKPSRDICQRGTSLTIQCQVDSQVTMMFWYRQQPGQSLTLIATANQGSEATYESGFVIDKFPISRPNLTFSTLTVSNMSPEDSSIYLCSVEDGGYTFGSGTRLTVV.

This clonotype occurred a few times. CDR3 loop: CSAQGEYPMNTEAFF. CDR3 sequence (DNA): TGCAGTGCGCAGGGAGAATATCCAATGAACACTGAAGCTTTCTTT. The chain uses TRBV20-1 and TRBJ1-1; D perhaps matches TRBD1 (5 bases). CDR3 length: 15 residues. Looked up from germline, CDR1 is DFQATT and CDR2 is SNEGSKA (reference sequence). V lost 6 bases and J 0 bases, leaving 17 bases between the germline ends.

The genes are TRBV5-1 and TRBJ2-7; 14 positions agree with TRBD2. Trimming at V came to 4 bases and at J to 9 bases, leaving 9 bases not matched to a gene. The CDR3 consists of 15 residues. CDR1 is SGHRS and CDR2 is YFSETQ in the germline V gene. As DNA, the CDR3 is TGCGCCAGCAGCCCAGGGGGACTAGCGGGAGAAAGGCAGTACTTC. Translated: CASSPGGLAGERQYF. Together with reference TRBV5-1 and TRBJ2-7, the CDR3 gives the full variable domain: KAGVTQTPRYLIKTRGQQVTLSCSPISGHRSVSWYQQTPGQGLQFLFEYFSETQRNKGNFPGRFSGRQFSNSRSEMNVSTLELGDSALYLCASSPGGLAGERQYFGPGTRLTVT.

With respect to this clonotype: A much bigger clone sits one base away, suggesting this may be a read error. This chain connects TRBV20-1 to TRBJ1-4; no firm D call. Looked up from germline, CDR1 is DFQATT and CDR2 is SNEGSKA (reference sequence). V dropped 1 base and J dropped 2 bases, with 14 bases sitting between them. CDR3 length: 16 residues. The DNA for the CDR3 is TGCAGTGCTAGAGGTGCCTGGCGAGGGACTAATGAAAAACTGTTTTTT. This sequence encodes CSARGAWRGTNEKLFF.

CDR3 DNA: TGCAGTGCTACGCTGGCACCCGGCACCGGGGAGCTGTTTTTT. Translated, it gives CSATLAPGTGELFF. The chain combines TRBV20-1 with TRBJ2-2; unclear D gene. The V end lost 4 bases, the J end lost 4 bases, and 13 bases lay between the germline ends. From germline, CDR1 is DFQATT and CDR2 SNEGSKA (reference sequence). The CDR3 extends over 14 amino acids.

With regard to this clonotype: A read error is possible here, since a much larger clone lies one base away. The chain recombines TRBV11-2 with TRBJ2-7, with 9 bases that match TRBD1. Germline V gene lookup returns CDR1 SGHAT and CDR2 FQNNGV. The CDR3 extends over 15 amino acids. Trimming cost V 5 bases and J 4 bases; bases outside gene matches: 9. CDR3 bases: TGTGCCAGCAGCCCACCCGGGACAGGGCGATACGAGCAGTACTTC. Translation gives CASSPPGTGRYEQYF. The full variable domain, its missing parts supplied by reference TRBV11-2 and TRBJ2-7, is EAGVAQSPRYKIIEKRQSVAFWCNPISGHATLYWYQQILGQGPKLLIQFQNNGVVDDSQLPKDRFSAERLKGVDSTLKIQPAKLEDSAVYLCASSPPGTGRYEQYFGPGTRLTVT.

The chain uses TRBV11-2 and TRBJ1-4, with D maybe TRBD1 (5 bases). The CDR3 consists of 14 residues. The germline gives CDR1 SGHAT, CDR2 FQNNGV. V was trimmed by 6 bases and J by 7 bases, leaving 15 bases between them. CDR3 region: CASSSPGDGEKLFF. CDR3 nucleotides: TGTGCCAGCAGTTCTCCGGGGGATGGTGAAAAACTGTTTTTT.